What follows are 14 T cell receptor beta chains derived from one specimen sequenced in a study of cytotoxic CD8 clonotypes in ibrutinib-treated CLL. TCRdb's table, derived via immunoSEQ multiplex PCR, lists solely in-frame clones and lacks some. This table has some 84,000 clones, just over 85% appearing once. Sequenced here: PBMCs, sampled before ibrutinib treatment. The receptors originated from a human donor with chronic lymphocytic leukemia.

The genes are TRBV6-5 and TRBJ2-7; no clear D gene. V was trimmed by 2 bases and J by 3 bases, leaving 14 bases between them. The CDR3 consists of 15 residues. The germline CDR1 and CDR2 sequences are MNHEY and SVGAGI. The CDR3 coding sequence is TGTGCCAGCAGTTACCACCCGGAAGCCAACTACGAGCAGTACTTC. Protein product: CASSYHPEANYEQYF.

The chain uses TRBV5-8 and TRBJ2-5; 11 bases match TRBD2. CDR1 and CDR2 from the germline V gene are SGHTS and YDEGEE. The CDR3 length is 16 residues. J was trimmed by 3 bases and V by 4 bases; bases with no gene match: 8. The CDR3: CASSPGTSGGKETQYF. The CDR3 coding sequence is TGTGCCAGCAGCCCGGGGACTAGCGGAGGAAAAGAGACCCAGTACTTC. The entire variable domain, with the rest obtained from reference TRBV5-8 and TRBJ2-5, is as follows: EAGVTQSPTHLIKTRGQQATLRCSPISGHTSVYWYQQALGLGLQFLLWYDEGEERNRGNFPPRFSGRQFPNYSSELNVNALELEDSALYLCASSPGTSGGKETQYFGPGTRLLVL.

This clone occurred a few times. In nucleotides, the CDR3 is TGCGCCAGCAGCTTGGAGACAGGGCAGGGCGGGGAGCTGTTTTTT. Protein: CASSLETGQGGELFF. The chain couples TRBV5-1 to TRBJ2-2; 7 bases agree with TRBD1. V shed 0 bases, J shed 7 bases, and the junction held 6 bases outside the gene matches. Germline loops: CDR1 SGHRS, CDR2 YFSETQ. The CDR3 loop spans 15 amino acids.

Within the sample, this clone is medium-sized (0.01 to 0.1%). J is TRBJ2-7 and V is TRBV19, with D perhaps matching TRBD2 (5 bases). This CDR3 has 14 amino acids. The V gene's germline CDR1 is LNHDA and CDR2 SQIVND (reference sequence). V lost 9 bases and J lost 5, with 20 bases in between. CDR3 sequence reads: CASAGVGISNEQYF. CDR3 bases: TGTGCCAGCGCCGGGGTGGGGATTAGCAACGAGCAGTACTTC.

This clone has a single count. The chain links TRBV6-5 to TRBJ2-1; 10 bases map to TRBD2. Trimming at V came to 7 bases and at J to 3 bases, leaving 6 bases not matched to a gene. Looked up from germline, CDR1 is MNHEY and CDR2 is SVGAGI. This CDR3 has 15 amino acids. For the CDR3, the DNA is TGTGCCAGCAATTCTCCTAGCGGGAGCTACAATGAGCAGTTCTTC. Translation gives CASNSPSGSYNEQFF.

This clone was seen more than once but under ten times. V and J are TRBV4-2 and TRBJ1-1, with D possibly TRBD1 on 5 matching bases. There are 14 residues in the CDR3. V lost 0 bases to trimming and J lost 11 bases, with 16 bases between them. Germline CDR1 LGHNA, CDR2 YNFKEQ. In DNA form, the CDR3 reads TGTGCCAGCAGCCAAGAAATGGCAGGGCCCGTGGCTTTCTTT. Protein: CASSQEMAGPVAFF.

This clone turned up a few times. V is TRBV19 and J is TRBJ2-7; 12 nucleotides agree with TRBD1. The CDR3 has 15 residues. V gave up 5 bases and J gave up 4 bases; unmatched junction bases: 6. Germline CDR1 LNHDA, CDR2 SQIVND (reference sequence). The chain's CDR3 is CASSVPGQGAYEQYF. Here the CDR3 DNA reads TGTGCCAGTAGTGTCCCGGGACAGGGGGCTTACGAGCAGTACTTC.

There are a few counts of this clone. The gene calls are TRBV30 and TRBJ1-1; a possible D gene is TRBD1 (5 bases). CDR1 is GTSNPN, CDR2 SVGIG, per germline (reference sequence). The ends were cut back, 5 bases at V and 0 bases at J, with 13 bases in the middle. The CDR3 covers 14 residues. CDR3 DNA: TGTGCCTGGTCCACAGGAGCGATGAACACTGAAGCTTTCTTT. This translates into CAWSTGAMNTEAFF.

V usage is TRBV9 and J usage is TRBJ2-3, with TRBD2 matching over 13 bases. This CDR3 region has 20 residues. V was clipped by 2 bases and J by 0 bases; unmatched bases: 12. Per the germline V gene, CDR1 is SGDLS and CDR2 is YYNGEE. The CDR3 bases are TGTGCCAGCAGCGTCGGGTCGTGGACTAGCGGGAGAGTTAGCACAGATACGCAGTATTTT. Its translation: CASSVGSWTSGRVSTDTQYF.

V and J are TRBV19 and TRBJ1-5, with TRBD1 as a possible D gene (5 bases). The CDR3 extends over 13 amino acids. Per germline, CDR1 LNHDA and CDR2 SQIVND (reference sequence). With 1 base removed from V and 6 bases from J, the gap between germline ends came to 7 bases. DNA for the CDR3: TGTGCCAGTAGTATAGGGGGCTTTCAGCCCCAGCATTTT. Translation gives CASSIGGFQPQHF.

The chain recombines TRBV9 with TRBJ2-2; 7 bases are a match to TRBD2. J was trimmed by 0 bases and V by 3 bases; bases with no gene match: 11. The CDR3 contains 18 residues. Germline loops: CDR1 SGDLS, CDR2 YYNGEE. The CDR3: CASSAGDYTSPNTGELFF. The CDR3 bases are TGTGCCAGCAGCGCGGGGGACTACACCTCTCCGAACACCGGGGAGCTGTTTTTT.

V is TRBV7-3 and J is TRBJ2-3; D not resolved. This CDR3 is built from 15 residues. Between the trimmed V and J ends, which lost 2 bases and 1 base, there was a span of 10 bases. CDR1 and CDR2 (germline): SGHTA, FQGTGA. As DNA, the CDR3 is TGTGCCAGCAGCTTATTCAGTCCGGGCACAGATACGCAGTATTTT. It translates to CASSLFSPGTDTQYF.

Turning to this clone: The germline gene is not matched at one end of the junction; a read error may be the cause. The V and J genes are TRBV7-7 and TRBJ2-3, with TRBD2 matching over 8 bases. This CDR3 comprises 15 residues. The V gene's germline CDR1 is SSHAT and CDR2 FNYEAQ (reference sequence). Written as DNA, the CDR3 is TGTGCTAGCAGCTTATCTAGCGGGAGCACAGATACGCAGTATTTT. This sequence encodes CASSLSSGSTDTQYF.

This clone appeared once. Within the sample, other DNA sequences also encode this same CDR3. The CDR3, as DNA: TGTGCCAGCAGTTTAAGCACAGATACGCAGTATTTT. This translates into CASSLSTDTQYF. The V gene is TRBV28, the J gene TRBJ2-3; D is unresolved. CDR3 size: 12 residues. V was trimmed by 2 bases and J by 0 bases, leaving 0 bases between them. Per the germline V gene, CDR1 is MDHEN and CDR2 is SYDVKM.